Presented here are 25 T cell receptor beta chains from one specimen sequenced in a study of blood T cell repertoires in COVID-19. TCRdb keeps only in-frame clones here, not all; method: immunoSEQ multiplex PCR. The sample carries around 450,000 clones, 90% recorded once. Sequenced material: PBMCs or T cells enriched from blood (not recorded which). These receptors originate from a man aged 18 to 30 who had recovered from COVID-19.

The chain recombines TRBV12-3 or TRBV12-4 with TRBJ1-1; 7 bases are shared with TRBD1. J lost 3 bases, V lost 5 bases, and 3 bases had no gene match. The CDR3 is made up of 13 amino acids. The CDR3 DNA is TGTGCCAGCAGTCCCCAGGGGGACACTGAAGCTTTCTTT. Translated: CASSPQGDTEAFF.

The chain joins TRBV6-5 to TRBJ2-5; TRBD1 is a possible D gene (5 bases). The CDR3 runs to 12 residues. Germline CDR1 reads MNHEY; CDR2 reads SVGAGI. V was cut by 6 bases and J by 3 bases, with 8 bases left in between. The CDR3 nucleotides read TGTGCCAGCAGCCGACAGAAAGAGACCCAGTACTTC. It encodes CASSRQKETQYF.

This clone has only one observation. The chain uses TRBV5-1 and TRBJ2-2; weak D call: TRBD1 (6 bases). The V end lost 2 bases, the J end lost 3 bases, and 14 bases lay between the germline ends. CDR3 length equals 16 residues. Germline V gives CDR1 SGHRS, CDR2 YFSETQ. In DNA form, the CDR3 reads TGCGCCAGCAGCTTAGTGGGACATAGATACACCGGGGAGCTGTTTTTT. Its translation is CASSLVGHRYTGELFF.

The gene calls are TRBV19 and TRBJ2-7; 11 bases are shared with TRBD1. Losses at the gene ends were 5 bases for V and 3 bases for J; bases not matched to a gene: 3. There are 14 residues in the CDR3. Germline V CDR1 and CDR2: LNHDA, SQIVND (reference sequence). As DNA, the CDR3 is TGTGCCAGTAGTCGGACAGGGGGCGACTACGAGCAGTACTTC. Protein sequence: CASSRTGGDYEQYF.

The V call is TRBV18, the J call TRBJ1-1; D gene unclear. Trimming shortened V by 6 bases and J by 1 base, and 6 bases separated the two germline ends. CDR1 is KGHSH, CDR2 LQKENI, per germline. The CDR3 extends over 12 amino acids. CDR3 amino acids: CASSPGNTEAFF. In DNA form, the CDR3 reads TGTGCCAGCTCGCCGGGGAACACTGAAGCTTTCTTT.

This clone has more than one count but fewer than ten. The CDR3, as DNA: TGCGCCAGCAACCCTCCTGGGAGATCCTATGGCTACACCTTC. Protein product: CASNPPGRSYGYTF. The gene calls are TRBV4-1 and TRBJ1-2; no firm D call. From germline, CDR1 is MGHRA and CDR2 YSYEKL. The CDR3 loop spans 14 amino acids. The V and J ends lost 7 bases and 4 bases respectively, with 16 bases between them.

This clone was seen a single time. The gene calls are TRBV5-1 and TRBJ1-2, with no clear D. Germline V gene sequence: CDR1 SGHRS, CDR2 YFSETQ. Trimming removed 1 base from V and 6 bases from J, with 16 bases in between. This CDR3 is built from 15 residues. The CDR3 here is CASSLSSTWRDGYTF. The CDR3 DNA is TGCGCCAGCAGCTTGTCCAGTACCTGGAGAGATGGCTACACCTTC.

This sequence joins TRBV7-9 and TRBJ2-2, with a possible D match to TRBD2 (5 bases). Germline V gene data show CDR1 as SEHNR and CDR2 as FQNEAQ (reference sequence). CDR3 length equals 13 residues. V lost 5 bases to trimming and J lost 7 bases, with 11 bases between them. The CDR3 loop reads CASSPGLVGELFF. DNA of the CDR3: TGTGCCAGCAGCCCGGGGTTGGTCGGGGAGCTGTTTTTT.

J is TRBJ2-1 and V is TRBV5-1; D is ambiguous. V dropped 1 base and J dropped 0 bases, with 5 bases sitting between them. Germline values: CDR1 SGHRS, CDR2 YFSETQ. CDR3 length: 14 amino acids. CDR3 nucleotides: TGCGCCAGCAGCTTGTCCTACTCCTACAATGAGCAGTTCTTC. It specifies CASSLSYSYNEQFF.

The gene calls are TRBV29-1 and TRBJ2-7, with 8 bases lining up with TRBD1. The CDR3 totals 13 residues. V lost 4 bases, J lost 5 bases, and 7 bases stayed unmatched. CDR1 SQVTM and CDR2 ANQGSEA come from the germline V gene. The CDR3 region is CSVVWDRNDEQYF. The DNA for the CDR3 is TGCAGCGTTGTCTGGGACAGGAACGACGAGCAGTACTTC.

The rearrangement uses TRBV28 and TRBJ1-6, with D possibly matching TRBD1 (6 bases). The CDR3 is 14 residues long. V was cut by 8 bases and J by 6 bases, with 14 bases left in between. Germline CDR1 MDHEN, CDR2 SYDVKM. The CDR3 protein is CASGGGAANSPLHF. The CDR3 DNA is TGTGCCAGCGGGGGGGGCGCAGCTAATTCACCCCTCCACTTT.

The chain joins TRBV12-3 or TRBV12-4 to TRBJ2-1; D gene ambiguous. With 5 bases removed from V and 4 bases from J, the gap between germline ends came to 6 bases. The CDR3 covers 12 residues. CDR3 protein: CASSPYYNEQFF. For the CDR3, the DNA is TGTGCCAGCAGTCCCTATTACAATGAGCAGTTCTTC.

The CDR3 DNA is TGTGCCAGCAGCCCAGGGGGCCACGGGAACACAGATACGCAGTATTTT. Translation: CASSPGGHGNTDTQYF. The J gene is TRBJ2-3, the V gene TRBV7-2; 8 bases are a match to TRBD1. V dropped 5 bases and J dropped 2; count of bases not matched to a gene: 9. CDR3 size: 16 residues. Per germline, CDR1 SGHTA and CDR2 FQGNSA.

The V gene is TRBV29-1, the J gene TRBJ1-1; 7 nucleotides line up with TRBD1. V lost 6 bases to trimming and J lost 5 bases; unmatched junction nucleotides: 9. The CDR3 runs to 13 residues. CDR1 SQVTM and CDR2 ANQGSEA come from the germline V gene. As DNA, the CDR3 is TGCAGCGTGCAAAGGGGGCGCCGAACTGAAGCTTTCTTT. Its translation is CSVQRGRRTEAFF.

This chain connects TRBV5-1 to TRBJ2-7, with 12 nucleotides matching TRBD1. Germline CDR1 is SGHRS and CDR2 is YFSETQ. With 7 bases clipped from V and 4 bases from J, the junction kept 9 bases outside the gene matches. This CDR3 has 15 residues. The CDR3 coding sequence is TGCGCCAGCGGACTGGGGGACAGGGGGCGATACGAGCAGTACTTC. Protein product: CASGLGDRGRYEQYF.

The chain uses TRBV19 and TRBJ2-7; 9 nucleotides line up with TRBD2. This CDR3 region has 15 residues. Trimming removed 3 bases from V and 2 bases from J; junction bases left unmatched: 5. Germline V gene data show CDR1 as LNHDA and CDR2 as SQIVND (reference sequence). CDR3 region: CASSIGAGGPYEQYF. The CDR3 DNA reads TGTGCCAGTAGTATCGGAGCGGGAGGACCCTACGAGCAGTACTTC. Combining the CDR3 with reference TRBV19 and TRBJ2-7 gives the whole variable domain DGGITQSPKYLFRKEGQNVTLSCEQNLNHDAMYWYRQDPGQGLRLIYYSQIVNDFQKGDIAEGYSVSREKKESFPLTVTSAQKNPTAFYLCASSIGAGGPYEQYFGPGTRLTVT.

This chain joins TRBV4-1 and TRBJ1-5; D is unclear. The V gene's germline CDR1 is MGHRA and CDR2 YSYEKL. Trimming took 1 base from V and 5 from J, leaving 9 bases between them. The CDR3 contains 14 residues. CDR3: CASSQGAIDQPQHF. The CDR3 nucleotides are TGCGCCAGCAGCCAAGGGGCGATTGATCAGCCCCAGCATTTT.

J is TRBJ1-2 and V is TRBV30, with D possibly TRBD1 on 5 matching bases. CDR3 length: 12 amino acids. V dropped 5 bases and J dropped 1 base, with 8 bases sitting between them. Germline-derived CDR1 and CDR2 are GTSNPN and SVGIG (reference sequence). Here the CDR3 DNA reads TGTGCCTGGGAACAGGTTAACTATGGCTACACCTTC. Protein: CAWEQVNYGYTF.

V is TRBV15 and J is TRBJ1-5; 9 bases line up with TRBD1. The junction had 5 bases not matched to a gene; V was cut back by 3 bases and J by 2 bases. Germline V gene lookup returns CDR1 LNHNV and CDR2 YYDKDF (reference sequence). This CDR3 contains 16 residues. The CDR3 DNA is TGTGCCACCAGCAGCCGAACAGGGGGCCGCAATCAGCCCCAGCATTTT. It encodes CATSSRTGGRNQPQHF.

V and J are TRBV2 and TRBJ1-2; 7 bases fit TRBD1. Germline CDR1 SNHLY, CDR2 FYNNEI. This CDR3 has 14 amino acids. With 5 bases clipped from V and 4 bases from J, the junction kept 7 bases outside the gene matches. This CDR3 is CASSPGTDFYGYTF. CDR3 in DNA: TGTGCCAGCAGTCCCGGGACAGACTTCTATGGCTACACCTTC. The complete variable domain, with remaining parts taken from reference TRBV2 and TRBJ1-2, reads EPEVTQTPSHQVTQMGQEVILRCVPISNHLYFYWYRQILGQKVEFLVSFYNNEISEKSEIFDDQFSVERPDGSNFTLKIRSTKLEDSAMYFCASSPGTDFYGYTFGSGTRLTVV.

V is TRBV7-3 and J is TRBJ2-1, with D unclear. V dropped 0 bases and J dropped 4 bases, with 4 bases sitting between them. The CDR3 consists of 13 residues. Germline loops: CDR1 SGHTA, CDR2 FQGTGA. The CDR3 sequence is CASSLTEYNEQFF. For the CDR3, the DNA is TGTGCCAGCAGCTTAACAGAGTACAATGAGCAGTTCTTC.

CDR3 in DNA: TGTGCCAGCAGTCCCTGGGGGCAACAGGGTAATGAAAAACTGTTTTTT. Protein sequence: CASSPWGQQGNEKLFF. The chain combines TRBV27 with TRBJ1-4; possibly TRBD1 for D (6 bases). Trimming cost V 5 bases and J 4 bases, with 17 bases left between them. The CDR3 is 16 residues long. Germline-derived CDR1 and CDR2 are MNHEY and SMNVEV (reference sequence).

The CDR3 sequence: CASGLGYTF. In DNA form, the CDR3 reads TGTGCTAGTGGTCTTGGCTACACCTTC. The chain couples TRBV12-5 to TRBJ1-2; D gene uncertain. The ends were cut back, 5 bases at V and 7 bases at J, with 2 bases in the middle. The CDR3 consists of 9 residues. CDR1 and CDR2 from the germline V gene are LGHNT and FRNRAP. Full variable domain (rest looked up from reference TRBV12-5 and TRBJ1-2): DARVTQTPRHKVTEMGQEVTMRCQPILGHNTVFWYRQTMMQGLELLAYFRNRAPLDDSGMPKDRFSAEMPDATLATLKIQPSEPRDSAVYFCASGLGYTFGSGTRLTVV.

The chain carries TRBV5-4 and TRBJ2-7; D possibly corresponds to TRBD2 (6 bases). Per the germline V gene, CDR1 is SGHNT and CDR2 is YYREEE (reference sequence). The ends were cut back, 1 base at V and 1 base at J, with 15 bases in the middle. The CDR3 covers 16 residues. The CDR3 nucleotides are TGTGCCAGCAGCTTGCGGGGTGGGGGGTCTTCCTACGAGCAGTACTTC. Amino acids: CASSLRGGGSSYEQYF.

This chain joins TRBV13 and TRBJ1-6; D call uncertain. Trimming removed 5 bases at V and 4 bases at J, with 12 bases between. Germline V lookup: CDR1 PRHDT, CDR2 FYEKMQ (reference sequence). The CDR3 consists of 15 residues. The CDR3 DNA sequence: TGTGCCAGCAGCCAAGGACTGAGATATAATTCACCCCTCCACTTT. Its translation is CASSQGLRYNSPLHF. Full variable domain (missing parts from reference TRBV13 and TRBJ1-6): AAGVIQSPRHLIKEKRETATLKCYPIPRHDTVYWYQQGPGQDPQFLISFYEKMQSDKGSIPDRFSAQQFSDYHSELNMSSLELGDSALYFCASSQGLRYNSPLHFGNGTRLTVT.